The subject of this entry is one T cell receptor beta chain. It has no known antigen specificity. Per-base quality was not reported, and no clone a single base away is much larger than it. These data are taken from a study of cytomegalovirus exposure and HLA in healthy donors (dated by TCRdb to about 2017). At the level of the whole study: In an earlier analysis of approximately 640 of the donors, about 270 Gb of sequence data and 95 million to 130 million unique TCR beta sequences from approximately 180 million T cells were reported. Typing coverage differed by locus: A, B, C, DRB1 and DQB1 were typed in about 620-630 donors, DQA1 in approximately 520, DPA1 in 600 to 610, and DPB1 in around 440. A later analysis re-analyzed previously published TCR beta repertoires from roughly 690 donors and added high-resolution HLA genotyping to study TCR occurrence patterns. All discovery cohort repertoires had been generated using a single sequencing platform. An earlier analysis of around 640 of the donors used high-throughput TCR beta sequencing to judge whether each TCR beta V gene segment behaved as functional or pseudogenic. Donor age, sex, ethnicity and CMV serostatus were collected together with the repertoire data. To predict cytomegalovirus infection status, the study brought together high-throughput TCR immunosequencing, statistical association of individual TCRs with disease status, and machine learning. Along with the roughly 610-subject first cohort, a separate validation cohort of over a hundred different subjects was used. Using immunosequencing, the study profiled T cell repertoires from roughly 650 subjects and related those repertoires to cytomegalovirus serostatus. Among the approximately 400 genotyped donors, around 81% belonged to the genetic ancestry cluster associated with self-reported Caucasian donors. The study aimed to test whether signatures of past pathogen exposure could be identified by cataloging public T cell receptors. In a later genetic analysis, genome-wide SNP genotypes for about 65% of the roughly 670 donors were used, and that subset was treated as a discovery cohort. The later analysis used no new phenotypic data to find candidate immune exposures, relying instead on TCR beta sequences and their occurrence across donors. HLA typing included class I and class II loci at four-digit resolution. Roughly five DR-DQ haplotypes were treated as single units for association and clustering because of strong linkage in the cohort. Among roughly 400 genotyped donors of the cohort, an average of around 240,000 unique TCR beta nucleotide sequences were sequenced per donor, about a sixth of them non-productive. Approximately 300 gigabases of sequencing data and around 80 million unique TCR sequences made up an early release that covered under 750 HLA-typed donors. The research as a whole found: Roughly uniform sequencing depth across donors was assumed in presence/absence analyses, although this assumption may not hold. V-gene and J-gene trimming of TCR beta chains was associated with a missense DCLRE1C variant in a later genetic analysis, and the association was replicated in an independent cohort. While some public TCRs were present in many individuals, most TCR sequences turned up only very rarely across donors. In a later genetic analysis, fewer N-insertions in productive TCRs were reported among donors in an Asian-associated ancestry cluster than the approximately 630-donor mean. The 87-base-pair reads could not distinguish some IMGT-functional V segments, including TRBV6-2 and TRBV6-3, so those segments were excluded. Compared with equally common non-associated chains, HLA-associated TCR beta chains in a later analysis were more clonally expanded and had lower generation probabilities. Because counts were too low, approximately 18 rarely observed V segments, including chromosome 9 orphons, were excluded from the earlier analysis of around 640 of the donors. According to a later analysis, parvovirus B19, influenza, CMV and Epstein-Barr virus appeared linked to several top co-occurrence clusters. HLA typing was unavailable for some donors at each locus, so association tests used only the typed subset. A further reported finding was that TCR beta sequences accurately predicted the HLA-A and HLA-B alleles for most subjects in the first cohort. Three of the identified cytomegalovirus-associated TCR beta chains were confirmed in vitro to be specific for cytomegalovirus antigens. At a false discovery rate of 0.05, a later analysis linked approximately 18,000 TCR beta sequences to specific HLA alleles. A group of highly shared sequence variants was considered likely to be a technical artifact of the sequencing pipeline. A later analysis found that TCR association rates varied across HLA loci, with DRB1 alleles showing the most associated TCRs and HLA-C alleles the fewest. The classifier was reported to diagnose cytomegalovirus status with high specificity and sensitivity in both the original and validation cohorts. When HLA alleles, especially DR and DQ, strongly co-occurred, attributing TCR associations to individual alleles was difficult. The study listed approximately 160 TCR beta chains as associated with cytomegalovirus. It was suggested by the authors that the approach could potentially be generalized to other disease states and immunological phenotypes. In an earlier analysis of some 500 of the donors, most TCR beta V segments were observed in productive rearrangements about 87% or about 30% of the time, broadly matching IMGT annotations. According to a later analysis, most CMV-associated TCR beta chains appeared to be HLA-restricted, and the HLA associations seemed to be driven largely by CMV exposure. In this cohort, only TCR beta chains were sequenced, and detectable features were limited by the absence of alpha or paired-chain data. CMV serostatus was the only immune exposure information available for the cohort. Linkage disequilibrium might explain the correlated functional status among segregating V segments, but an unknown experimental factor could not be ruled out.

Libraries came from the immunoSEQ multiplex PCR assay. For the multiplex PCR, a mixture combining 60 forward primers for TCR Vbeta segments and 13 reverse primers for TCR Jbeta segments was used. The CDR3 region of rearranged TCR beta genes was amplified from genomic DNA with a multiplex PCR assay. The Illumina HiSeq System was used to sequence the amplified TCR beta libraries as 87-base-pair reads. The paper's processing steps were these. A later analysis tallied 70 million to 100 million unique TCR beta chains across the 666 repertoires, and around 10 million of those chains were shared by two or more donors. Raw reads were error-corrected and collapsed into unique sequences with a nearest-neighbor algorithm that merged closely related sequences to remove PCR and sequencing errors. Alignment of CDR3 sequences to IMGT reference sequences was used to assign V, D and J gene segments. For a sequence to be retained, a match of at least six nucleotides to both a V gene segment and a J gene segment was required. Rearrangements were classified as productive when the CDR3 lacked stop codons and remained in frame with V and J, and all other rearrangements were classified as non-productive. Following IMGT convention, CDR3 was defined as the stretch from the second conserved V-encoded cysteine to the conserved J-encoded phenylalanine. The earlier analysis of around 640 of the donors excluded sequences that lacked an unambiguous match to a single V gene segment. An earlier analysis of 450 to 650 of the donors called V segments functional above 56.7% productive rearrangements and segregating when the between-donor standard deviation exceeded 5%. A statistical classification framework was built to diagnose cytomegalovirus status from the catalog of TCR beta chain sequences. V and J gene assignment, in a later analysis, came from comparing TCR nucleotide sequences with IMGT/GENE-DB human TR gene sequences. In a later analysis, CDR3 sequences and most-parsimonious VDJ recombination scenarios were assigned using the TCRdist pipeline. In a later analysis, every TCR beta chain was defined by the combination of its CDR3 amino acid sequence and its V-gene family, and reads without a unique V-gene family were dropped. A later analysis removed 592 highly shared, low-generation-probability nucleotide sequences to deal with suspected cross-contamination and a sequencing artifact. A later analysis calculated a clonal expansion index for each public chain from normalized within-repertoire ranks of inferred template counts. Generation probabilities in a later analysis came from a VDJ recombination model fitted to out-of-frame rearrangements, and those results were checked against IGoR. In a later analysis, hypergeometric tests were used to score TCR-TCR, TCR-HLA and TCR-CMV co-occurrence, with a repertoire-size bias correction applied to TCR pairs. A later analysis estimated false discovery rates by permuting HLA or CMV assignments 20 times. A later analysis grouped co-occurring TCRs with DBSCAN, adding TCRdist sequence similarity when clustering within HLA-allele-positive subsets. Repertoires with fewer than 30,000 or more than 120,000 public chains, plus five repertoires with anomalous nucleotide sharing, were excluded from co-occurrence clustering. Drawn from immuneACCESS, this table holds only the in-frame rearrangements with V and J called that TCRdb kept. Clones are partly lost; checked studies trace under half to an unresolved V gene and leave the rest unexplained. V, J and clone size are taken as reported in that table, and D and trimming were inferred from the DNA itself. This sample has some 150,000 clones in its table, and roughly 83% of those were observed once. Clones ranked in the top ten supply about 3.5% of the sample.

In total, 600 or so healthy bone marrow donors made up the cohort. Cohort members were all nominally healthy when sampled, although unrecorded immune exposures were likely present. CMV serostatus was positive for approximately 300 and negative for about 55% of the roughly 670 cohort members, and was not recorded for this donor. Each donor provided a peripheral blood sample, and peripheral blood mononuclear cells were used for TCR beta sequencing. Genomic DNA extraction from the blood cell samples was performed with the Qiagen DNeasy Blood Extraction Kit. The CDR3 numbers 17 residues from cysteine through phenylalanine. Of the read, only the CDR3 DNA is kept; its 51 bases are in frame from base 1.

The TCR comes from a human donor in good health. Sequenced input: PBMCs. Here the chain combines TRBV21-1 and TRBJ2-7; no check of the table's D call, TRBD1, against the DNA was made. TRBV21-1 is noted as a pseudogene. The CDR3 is CASSDRSGTGSPYEQYF. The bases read TGTGCCAGCAGCGACCGATCCGGGACAGGGTCTCCCTACGAGCAGTACTTC.